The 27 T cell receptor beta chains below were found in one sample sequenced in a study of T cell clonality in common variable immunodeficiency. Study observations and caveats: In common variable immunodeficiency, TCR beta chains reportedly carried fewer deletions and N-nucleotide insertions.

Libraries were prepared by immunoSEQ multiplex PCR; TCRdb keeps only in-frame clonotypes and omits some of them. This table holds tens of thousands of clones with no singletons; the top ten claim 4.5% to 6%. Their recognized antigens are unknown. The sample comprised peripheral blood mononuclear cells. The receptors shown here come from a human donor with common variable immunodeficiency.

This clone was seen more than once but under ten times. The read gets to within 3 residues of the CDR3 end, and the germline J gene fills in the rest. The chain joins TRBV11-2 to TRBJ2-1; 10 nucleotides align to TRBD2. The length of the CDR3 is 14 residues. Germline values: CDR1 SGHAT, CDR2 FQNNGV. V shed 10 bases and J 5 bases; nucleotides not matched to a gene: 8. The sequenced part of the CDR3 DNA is TGTGCCAACTCACGGACTAGCGGAAACAATGAG. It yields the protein CANSRTSGNNE. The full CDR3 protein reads CANSRTSGNNEQFF.

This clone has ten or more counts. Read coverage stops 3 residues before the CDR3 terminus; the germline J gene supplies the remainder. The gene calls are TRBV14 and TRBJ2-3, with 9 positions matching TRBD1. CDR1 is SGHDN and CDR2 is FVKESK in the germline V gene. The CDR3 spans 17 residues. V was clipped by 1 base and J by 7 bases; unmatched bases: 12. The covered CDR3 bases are TGTGCCAGCAGCCAAGCGCTCGGGACAGGGAGGATATATACG. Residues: CASSQALGTGRIYT. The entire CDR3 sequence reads CASSQALGTGRIYTQYF.

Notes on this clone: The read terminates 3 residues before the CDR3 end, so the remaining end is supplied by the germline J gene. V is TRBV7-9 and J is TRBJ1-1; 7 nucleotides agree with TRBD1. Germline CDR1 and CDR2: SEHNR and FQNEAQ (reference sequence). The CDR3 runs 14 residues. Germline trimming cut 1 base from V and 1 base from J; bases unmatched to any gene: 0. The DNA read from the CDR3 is TGTGCCAGCAGCTTAGGGGACAGGAACACTGAA. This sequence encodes CASSLGDRNTE. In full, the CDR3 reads CASSLGDRNTEAFF.

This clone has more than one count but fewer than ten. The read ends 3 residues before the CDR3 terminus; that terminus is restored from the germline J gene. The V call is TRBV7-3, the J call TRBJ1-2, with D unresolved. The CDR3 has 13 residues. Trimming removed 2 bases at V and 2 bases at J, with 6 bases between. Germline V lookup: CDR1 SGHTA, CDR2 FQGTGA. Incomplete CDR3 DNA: TGTGCCAGCAGCTTAGACAAGAACTATGGC. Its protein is CASSLDKNYG. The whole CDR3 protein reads CASSLDKNYGYTF.

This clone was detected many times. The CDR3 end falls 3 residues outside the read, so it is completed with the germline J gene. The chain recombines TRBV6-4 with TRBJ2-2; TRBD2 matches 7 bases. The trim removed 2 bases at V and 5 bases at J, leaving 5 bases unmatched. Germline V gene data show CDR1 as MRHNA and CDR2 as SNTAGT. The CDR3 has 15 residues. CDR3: CASSDRGGGTGELFF. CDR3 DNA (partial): TGTGCCAGCAGTGACCGGGGCGGGGGAACCGGGGAG.

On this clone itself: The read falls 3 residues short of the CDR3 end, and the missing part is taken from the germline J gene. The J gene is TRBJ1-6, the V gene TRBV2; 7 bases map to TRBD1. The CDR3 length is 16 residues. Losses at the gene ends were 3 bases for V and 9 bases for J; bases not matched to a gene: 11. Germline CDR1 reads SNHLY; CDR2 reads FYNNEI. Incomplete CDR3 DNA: TGTGCCAGCAGTGAGCATTTCAGGGGGTTCAGTTCACCC. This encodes CASSEHFRGFSSP. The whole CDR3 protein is CASSEHFRGFSSPLHF. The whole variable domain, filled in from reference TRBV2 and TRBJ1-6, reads EPEVTQTPSHQVTQMGQEVILRCVPISNHLYFYWYRQILGQKVEFLVSFYNNEISEKSEIFDDQFSVERPDGSNFTLKIRSTKLEDSAMYFCASSEHFRGFSSPLHFGNGTRLTVT.

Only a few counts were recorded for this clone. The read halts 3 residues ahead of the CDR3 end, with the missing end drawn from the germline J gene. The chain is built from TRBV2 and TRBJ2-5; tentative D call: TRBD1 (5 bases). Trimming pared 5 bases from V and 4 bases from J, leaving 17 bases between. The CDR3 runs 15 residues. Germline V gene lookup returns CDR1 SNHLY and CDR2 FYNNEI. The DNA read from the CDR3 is TGTGCCAGCAGTTTTACTCAGGGCACCACAGAGACC. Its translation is CASSFTQGTTET. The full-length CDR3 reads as CASSFTQGTTETQYF.

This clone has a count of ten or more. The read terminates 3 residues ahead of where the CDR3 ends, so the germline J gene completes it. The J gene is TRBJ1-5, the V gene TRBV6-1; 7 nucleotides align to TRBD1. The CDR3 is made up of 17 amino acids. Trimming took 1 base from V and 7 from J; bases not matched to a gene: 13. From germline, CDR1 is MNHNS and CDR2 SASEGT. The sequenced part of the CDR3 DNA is TGTGCCAGCAGTGAAGTGTTGGGACAGTCGAATGGACAGCCC. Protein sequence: CASSEVLGQSNGQP. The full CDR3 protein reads CASSEVLGQSNGQPQHF.

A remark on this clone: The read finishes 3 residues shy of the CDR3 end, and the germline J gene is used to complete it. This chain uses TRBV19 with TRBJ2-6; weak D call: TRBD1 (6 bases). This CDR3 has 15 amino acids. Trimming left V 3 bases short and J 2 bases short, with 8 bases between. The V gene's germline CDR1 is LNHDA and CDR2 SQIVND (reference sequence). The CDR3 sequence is CASSMGTTGANVLTF. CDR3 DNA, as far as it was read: TGTGCCAGTAGTATGGGGACAACTGGGGCCAACGTC.

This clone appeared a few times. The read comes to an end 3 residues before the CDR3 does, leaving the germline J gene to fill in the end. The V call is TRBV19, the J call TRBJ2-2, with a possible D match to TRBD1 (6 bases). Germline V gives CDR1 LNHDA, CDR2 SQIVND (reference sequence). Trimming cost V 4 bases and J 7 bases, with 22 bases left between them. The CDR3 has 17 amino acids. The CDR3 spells CASSTPSETGLSGELFF. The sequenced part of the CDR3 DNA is TGTGCCAGTAGTACTCCTTCTGAAACAGGGTTAAGCGGGGAG.

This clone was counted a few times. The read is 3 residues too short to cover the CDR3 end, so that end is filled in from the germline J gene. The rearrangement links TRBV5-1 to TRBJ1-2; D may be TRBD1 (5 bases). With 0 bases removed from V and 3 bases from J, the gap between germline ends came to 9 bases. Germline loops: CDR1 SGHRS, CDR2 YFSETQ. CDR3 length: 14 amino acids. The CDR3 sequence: CASSLGGTDYGYTF. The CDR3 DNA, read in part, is TGCGCCAGCAGCTTGGGGGGGACTGACTATGGC.

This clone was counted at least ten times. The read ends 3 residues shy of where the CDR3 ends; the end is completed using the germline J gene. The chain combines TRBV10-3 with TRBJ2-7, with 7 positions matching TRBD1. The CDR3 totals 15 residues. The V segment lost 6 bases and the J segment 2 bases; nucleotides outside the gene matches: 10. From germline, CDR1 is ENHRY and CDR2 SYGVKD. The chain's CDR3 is CAIRNRDSGTYEQYF. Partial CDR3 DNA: TGTGCCATCAGGAACCGGGACAGCGGAACCTACGAG.

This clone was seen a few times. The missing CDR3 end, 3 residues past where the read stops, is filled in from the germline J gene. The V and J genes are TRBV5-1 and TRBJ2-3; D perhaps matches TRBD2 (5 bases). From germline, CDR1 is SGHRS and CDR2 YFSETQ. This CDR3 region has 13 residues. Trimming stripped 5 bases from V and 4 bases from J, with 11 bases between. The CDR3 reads CASSDQRADTQYF. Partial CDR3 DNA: TGCGCCAGCAGTGATCAGAGGGCAGATACG.

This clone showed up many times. The CDR3 loop reads CAWSAVAVDYEQYF. The part of the CDR3 DNA that was read is TGTGCCTGGAGTGCAGTAGCGGTTGATTACGAG. V gene TRBV30 combines with J gene TRBJ2-7; D might be TRBD2 (6 bases). The read ends 3 residues before the CDR3 terminus; that terminus is restored from the germline J gene. Germline CDR1 is GTSNPN and CDR2 is SVGIG (reference sequence). Trimming left V 1 base short and J 4 bases short, with 14 bases between. CDR3 length equals 14 residues.

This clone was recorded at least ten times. Partial CDR3 DNA: TGTGCCAGCAGCTTAGGGACTGACACAGATACG. Its protein product is CASSLGTDTDT. The full CDR3 reads CASSLGTDTDTQYF. The chain is built from TRBV7-7 and TRBJ2-3; weak D call: TRBD2 (5 bases). The CDR3 goes on 3 residues after the read ends, and that part is filled in from the germline J gene. V was trimmed by 1 base and J by 2 bases, leaving 7 bases between them. CDR1 SSHAT and CDR2 FNYEAQ come from the germline V gene (reference sequence). The CDR3 totals 14 residues.

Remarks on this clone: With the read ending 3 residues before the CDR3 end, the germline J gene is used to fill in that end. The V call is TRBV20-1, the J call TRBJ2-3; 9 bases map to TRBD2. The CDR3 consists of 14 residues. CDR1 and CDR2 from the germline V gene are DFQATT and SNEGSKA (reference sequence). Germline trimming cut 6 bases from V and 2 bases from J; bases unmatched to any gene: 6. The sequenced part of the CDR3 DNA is TGCAGTGCAAACCTAGCGGGGAACACAGATACG. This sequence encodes CSANLAGNTDT. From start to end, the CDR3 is CSANLAGNTDTQYF.

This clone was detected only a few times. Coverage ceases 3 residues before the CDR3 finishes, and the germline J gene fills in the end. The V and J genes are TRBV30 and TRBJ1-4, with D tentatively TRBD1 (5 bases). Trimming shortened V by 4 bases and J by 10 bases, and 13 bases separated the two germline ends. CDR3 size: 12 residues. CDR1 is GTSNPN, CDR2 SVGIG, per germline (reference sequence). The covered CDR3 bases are TGTGCCTGGACCCTCCCGGGGGGAAAA. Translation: CAWTLPGGK. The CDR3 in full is CAWTLPGGKLFF.

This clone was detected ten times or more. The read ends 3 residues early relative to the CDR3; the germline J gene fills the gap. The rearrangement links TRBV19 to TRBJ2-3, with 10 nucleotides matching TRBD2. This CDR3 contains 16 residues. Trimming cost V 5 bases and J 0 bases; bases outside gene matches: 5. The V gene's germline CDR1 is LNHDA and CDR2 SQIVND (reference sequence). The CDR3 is CASSARSGGSTDTQYF. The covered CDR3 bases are TGTGCCAGTAGTGCACGTAGCGGGGGGAGCACAGATACG.

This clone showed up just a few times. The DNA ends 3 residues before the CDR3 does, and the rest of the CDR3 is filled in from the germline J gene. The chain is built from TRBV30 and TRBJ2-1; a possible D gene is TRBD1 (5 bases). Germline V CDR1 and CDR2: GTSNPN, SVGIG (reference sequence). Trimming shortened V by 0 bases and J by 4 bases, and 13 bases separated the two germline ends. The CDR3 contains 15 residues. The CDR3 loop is CAWSVRGLRYNEQFF. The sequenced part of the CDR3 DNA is TGTGCCTGGAGTGTAAGGGGCTTAAGGTACAATGAG.

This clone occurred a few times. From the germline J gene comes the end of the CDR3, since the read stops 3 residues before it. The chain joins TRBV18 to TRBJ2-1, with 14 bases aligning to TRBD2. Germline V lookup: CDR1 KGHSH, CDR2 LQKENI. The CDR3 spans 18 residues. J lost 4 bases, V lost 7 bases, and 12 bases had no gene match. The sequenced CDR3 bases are TGTGCCAGCTTCCCCATACCGGGACTAGCGGGGGAGTACAATGAG. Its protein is CASFPIPGLAGEYNE. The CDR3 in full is CASFPIPGLAGEYNEQFF.

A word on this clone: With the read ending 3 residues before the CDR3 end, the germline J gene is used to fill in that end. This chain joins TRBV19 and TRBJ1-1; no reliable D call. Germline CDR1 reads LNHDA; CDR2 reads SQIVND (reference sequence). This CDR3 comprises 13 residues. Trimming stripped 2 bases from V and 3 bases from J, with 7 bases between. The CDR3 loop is CASSISIDTEAFF. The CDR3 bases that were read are TGTGCCAGTAGTATAAGTATAGACACTGAA.

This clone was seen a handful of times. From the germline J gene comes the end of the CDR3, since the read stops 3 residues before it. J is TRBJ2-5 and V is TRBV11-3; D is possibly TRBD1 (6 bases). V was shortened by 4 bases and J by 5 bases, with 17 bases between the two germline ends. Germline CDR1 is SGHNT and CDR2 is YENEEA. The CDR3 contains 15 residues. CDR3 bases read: TGTGCCAGCAGCTCGATCGACAGGTCGGGGGAGACC. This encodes CASSSIDRSGET. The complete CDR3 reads CASSSIDRSGETQYF.

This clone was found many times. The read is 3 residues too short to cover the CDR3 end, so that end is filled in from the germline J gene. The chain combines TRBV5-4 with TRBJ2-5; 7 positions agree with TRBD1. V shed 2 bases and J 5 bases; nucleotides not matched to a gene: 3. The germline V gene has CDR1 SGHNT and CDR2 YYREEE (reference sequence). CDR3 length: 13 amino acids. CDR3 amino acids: CASSLEGAETQYF. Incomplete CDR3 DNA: TGTGCCAGCAGCTTAGAGGGGGCTGAGACC.

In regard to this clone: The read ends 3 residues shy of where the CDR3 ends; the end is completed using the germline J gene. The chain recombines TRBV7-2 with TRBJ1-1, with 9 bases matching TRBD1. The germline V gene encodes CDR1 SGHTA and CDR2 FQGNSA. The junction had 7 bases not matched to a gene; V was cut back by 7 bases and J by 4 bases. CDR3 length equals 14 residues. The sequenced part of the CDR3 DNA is TGTGCCAGCATCACAGGGGGCGCAAGCACTGAA. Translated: CASITGGASTE. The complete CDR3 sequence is CASITGGASTEAFF.

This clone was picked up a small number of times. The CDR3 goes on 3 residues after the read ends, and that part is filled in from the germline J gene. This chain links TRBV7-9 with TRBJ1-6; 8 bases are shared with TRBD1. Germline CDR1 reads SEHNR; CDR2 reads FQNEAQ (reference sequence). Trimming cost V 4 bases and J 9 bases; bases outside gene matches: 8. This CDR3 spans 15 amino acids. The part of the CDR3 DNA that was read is TGTGCCAGCAGCTCTTCGGACAGGGCTACTTCACCC. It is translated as CASSSSDRATSP. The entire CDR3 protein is CASSSSDRATSPLHF.

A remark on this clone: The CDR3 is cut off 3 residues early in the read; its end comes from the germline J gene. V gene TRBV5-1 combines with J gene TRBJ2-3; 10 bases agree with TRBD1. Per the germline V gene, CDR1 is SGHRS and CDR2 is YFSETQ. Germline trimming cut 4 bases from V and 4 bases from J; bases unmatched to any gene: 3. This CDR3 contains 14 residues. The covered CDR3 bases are TGCGCCAGCAGCCCAGGGACAGGGGCAGATACG. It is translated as CASSPGTGADT. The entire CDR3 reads CASSPGTGADTQYF.

The CDR3 DNA, read in part, is TGTGCCAGTAGTAGCGACAGGGCTGGGTTCACTGAA. As protein: CASSSDRAGFTE. The whole CDR3 reads CASSSDRAGFTEAFF. The J gene is TRBJ1-1, the V gene TRBV19, with TRBD1 matching over 7 bases. Read data end 3 residues before the CDR3 end; the end is taken from the germline J gene. V lost 4 bases, J lost 4 bases, and 9 bases stayed unmatched. The germline V gene has CDR1 LNHDA and CDR2 SQIVND (reference sequence). This CDR3 contains 15 residues. Supplemented by reference TRBV19 and TRBJ1-1, the full variable domain reads DGGITQSPKYLFRKEGQNVTLSCEQNLNHDAMYWYRQDPGQGLRLIYYSQIVNDFQKGDIAEGYSVSREKKESFPLTVTSAQKNPTAFYLCASSSDRAGFTEAFFGQGTRLTVV.